This TCR beta chain is from a study of shared clonotypes between healthy human individuals (dated by TCRdb to the early 2020s). About the full investigation: The cohort comprised two women and a few men aged 18 to 49 years. To increase sequencing depth and limit assay-specific biases, different laboratories used diverse techniques to prepare libraries and sequence TCR repertoires. For each donor, three plates each were used for CD4 naive and CD4 memory, two plates were used for CD8 naive, and one plate was used for CD8 memory. Per donor, leukapheresis produced somewhere between about 0.9 and 10 billion PBMCs. The study deeply sequenced blood TCR repertoires of about 5 healthy adults to estimate repertoire size and the extent of clonotype sharing between individuals. General findings and caveats noted by the study authors: Pairwise subsampling indicated that sequencing depth was expected to affect the degree of clonotype sharing among donors. Sampling was restricted to blood, and TCR repertoires in tissues likely differ from the TCR repertoires found in blood. Compared with non-shared clonotypes, clonotypes shared by all four sorted-subset donors had higher generation probabilities. Rarefaction of sorted-subset datasets indicated incomplete sequencing despite the large sequencing depth. Because the study included only a small number of donors, the genetic and exposure-history diversity represented was limited. Naive subsets generally had larger estimated clonotype richness than memory subsets. Approximately 5% of naive CD4, approximately 3.7% of naive CD8, approximately 2% of memory CD4, and 0.4% of memory CD8 clonotypes were shared across several donors.

For the CD8 naive samples, CD45RO-negative cells were positively selected for CCR7, yielding a CD45RA+CCR7+ population from which TemRA cells were excluded. Donors were healthy HIV-negative adults with no recently reported acute infections or vaccinations. All donors were Caucasian adults living in Nashville, Tennessee, USA. After blood collection by leukapheresis, PBMCs were isolated using Ficoll-Histopaque density gradient centrifugation and then cryopreserved in the vapor phase of liquid nitrogen. Purity and quantity of every magnetically sorted T cell population were checked by analytical flow cytometry. From each sorted fraction, genomic DNA was isolated and quantified by UV absorbance on a Nanodrop 2000c. Points on this clone: Its antigen specificity is not known. It has no much larger one-base neighbor in the sample; base qualities were not kept.

Using the deep immunoSEQ assay, multiplex PCR amplified TCR CDR3 regions from genomic DNA. For each cell subset, the extracted genomic DNA was distributed evenly across all wells of several immunoSEQ 96-well plates, and each plate served as one replicate. For sorted subsets, about 200 ng genomic DNA, equal to 25,000 to 35,000 T cell genomes, was loaded into each replicate PCR. Purified libraries were measured with a Qubit 3.0 fluorometer, size-checked on a Bioanalyzer 2100, and measured again with the KAPA Library Quantification kit. Every immunoSEQ 96-well plate was sequenced on a dedicated single-read 150-cycle Illumina NextSeq 550 flow cell. The study's own analysis went as follows. Because only junctional sequences without quality scores were contained in the immunoSEQ output, filtering matching that applied to full-length reads could not be performed. Sequences were annotated with PyIR, a Python wrapper for IgBLAST v1.9, using IMGT germline references to assign V/J genes and CDR3. Any read was removed if the V/J assignment was weak (E-value above 1e-6), the CDR3 was missing, or the read contained stop codons, out-of-frame junctions, or ambiguous translated residues. V3J clonotypes were defined as sequences sharing the same inferred V gene, J gene, and CDR3 amino acid sequence. Percentage overlap between repertoires was computed as shared unique clonotypes divided by the size of the smaller repertoire. Three approaches were used to assess repertoire richness: RTK rarefaction, the Chao1 estimator, and Recon v2.1 estimates of unobserved clonotypes. Generation probabilities were computed with OLGA for all TCRbeta clonotypes obtained by the gDNA method from a handful of donors. The immuneACCESS repertoire file appears here via TCRdb, limited to in-frame rearrangements. These files lack a portion of the clones; in checked studies, under half of the deficit traces to unresolved V genes, and the cause of the others is not known. The V and J calls and clone size come from that table; D and trimming were worked out from the DNA. The sample table shows some 2.1 million clones, and just over 90% are seen once. The ten top clones hold around 1.7% of the sample.

V is cut back by 7 bases and J by 8 bases, with 13 bases in the junction unmatched. CDR3 length: 14 amino acids, cysteine to phenylalanine. Here the CDR3 DNA is all that survives: 42 bases in frame from base 1. In the germline V gene, CDR1 corresponds to MNHNS and CDR2 to SASEGT. Sequenced material: naive CD8+ T cells from PBMCs. The sample's cell subset or site label is to be understood as: CD45RA+CCR7+. The V and J segments used are TRBV6-1 and TRBJ2-7; TRBD1 agrees with 8 junctional bases. The sequence was obtained from a man between 18 and 35 years old in good health. Some clones in this sample may be carry-over from other donors' samples. The CDR3 is CASIPSPRGLKQYF. In nucleotides, the sequence is TGTGCCAGCATACCCAGTCCCAGGGGGCTAAAGCAGTACTTC.